Below are 20 T cell receptor beta chains sequenced from a single sample in a study of T-cell reconstitution after alpha-beta-depleted transplantation in children. Unique molecular identifiers were used in preparing the TCRbeta library. TCRdb itself ran the PCR reads through MiXCR, one entry per CDR3 protein. This sample has about 610,000 distinct CDR3 sequences, with under 12% found just once. Specimen: PBMCs from the stem cell graft donor, collected from the stem cell graft. The receptors were sampled from a human donor who donated a stem cell graft to a child with acute myeloid leukemia.

This clonotype appeared many times. The J gene is TRBJ2-5, the V gene TRBV18; 7 positions agree with TRBD1. Germline lookup yields CDR1 KGHSH and CDR2 LQKENI. The CDR3 length is 17 residues. Trimming cost V 2 bases and J 2 bases; bases outside gene matches: 11. CDR3 DNA sequence: TGTGCCAGCTCACCATCTTCGGCAGGGGGAGTTCAAGAGACCCAGTACTTC. The encoded protein is CASSPSSAGGVQETQYF.

The J gene is TRBJ1-1, the V gene TRBV12-3 or TRBV12-4; D unclear. V shed 6 bases and J shed 1 base, with 6 bases lying between them. This CDR3 has 12 residues. The CDR3 DNA reads TGTGCCAGCAGCAAACCGAACACTGAAGCTTTCTTT. This codes for CASSKPNTEAFF.

The chain couples TRBV12-3 or TRBV12-4 to TRBJ2-3; D uncertain. The CDR3 has 15 amino acids. Trimming removed 6 bases from V and 2 bases from J, with 15 bases in between. Here the CDR3 reads CASSYPKGFTDTQYF. The CDR3 region has the DNA TGTGCCAGCAGCTACCCTAAGGGATTCACAGATACGCAGTATTTT.

The chain uses TRBV6-4 and TRBJ1-1; D not resolved. This CDR3 spans 13 amino acids. The V and J ends lost 0 bases and 8 bases respectively, with 10 bases between them. Germline V CDR1 and CDR2: MRHNA, SNTAGT. CDR3 nucleotide sequence: TGTGCCAGCAGTGACTCCCCGGCCAGCGAAGCTTTCTTT. This gives the protein CASSDSPASEAFF.

This rearrangement joins TRBV20-1 to TRBJ2-2, with D unclear. Germline V gene lookup returns CDR1 DFQATT and CDR2 SNEGSKA (reference sequence). This CDR3 has 15 amino acids. The V and J ends lost 0 bases and 3 bases respectively, with 11 bases between them. CDR3 residues: CSARDGVPYTGELFF. For the CDR3, the DNA is TGCAGTGCTAGAGATGGGGTGCCCTACACCGGGGAGCTGTTTTTT.

This clonotype appeared a few times. The chain couples TRBV20-1 to TRBJ2-3; no clear D. CDR1 and CDR2 from the germline V gene are DFQATT and SNEGSKA (reference sequence). Trimming stripped 6 bases from V and 6 bases from J, with 13 bases between. This CDR3 is 12 amino acids long. Here the CDR3 reads CSAPPPADTQYF. The CDR3 coding sequence is TGCAGTGCGCCCCCTCCCGCGGATACGCAGTATTTT.

V usage is TRBV20-1 and J usage is TRBJ2-7; D not certain. The length of the CDR3 is 14 residues. V was trimmed by 5 bases and J by 0 bases, leaving 14 bases between them. Germline V gene data show CDR1 as DFQATT and CDR2 as SNEGSKA (reference sequence). CDR3 DNA: TGCAGTGCTTTCAGCGTGAGCCACTCCTACGAGCAGTACTTC. Its translation: CSAFSVSHSYEQYF.

The J gene is TRBJ2-1, the V gene TRBV4-3; TRBD1 or TRBD2 may be the D gene (6 bases each). The germline gives CDR1 LGHNA, CDR2 YSLEER. V was pared by 0 bases and J by 4 bases, with 19 bases between. CDR3 length: 18 amino acids. CDR3 DNA sequence: TGCGCCAGCAGCCAAGACGCCGGAGGGGGTTCAGTTTACAATGAGCAGTTCTTC. Amino acids: CASSQDAGGGSVYNEQFF.

This clonotype was detected many times. CDR3: CASSLGPPYEQYF. The CDR3 DNA sequence: TGCGCCAGCAGCTTGGGGCCCCCCTACGAGCAGTACTTC. This chain connects TRBV5-1 to TRBJ2-7; D remains unclear. The CDR3 length is 13 residues. Between the trimmed V and J ends, which lost 0 bases and 2 bases, there was a span of 6 bases. The V gene's germline CDR1 is SGHRS and CDR2 YFSETQ.

This clonotype was observed a few times. The rearrangement links TRBV29-1 to TRBJ2-3; TRBD2 might be the D (6 bases). Trimming shortened V by 0 bases and J by 0 bases, and 13 bases separated the two germline ends. The V gene's germline CDR1 is SQVTM and CDR2 ANQGSEA. The CDR3 has 16 amino acids. CDR3 loop: CSVEDRKRASTDTQYF. The CDR3 DNA reads TGCAGCGTTGAAGATCGTAAGCGGGCCAGCACAGATACGCAGTATTTT.

The chain is built from TRBV29-1 and TRBJ1-2, with 9 bases that match TRBD1. CDR1 is SQVTM and CDR2 is ANQGSEA in the germline V gene. The CDR3 extends over 13 amino acids. V was clipped by 5 bases and J by 4 bases; unmatched bases: 5. CDR3 residues: CSVRGQGTYGYTF. In nucleotides, the CDR3 is TGCAGCGTTCGGGGACAGGGAACCTATGGCTACACCTTC.

A few counts support this clonotype. V is TRBV12-3 or TRBV12-4 and J is TRBJ1-1; 9 positions match TRBD1. The CDR3 spans 13 residues. V trimming: 8 bases; J trimming: 6 bases; junction bases outside the gene matches: 7. CDR3 amino acids: CASVRDREAEAFF. CDR3 nucleotide sequence: TGTGCCAGCGTCCGGGACAGGGAGGCTGAAGCTTTCTTT.

This chain connects TRBV20-1 to TRBJ1-4; D not resolved. The length of the CDR3 is 13 residues. Germline loops: CDR1 DFQATT, CDR2 SNEGSKA (reference sequence). V lost 1 base, J lost 6 bases, and 9 bases lay in between. The CDR3 nucleotides read TGCAGTGCTAGAGGGGTAGTCGATGAAAAACTGTTTTTT. Translating it yields CSARGVVDEKLFF.

This clonotype was seen only a few times. The chain recombines TRBV4-2 with TRBJ2-7; no firm D call. V was trimmed by 1 base and J by 1 base, leaving 11 bases between them. Germline V lookup: CDR1 LGHNA, CDR2 YNFKEQ. The length of the CDR3 is 15 residues. In DNA form, the CDR3 reads TGTGCCAGCAGCCAAGTGCTGAGCAGGTCCTACGAGCAGTACTTC. The encoded protein is CASSQVLSRSYEQYF.

This clonotype was detected many times. The rearrangement links TRBV9 to TRBJ1-1, with a weak D call TRBD1 (6 bases). The CDR3 sequence is 14 residues long. Trimming removed 7 bases at V and 1 base at J, with 14 bases between. Germline lookup yields CDR1 SGDLS and CDR2 YYNGEE. CDR3 DNA sequence: TGTGCCAGCGGGGGGGGCAGGGCGAACACTGAAGCTTTCTTT. Amino acids: CASGGGRANTEAFF.

This clonotype was seen a handful of times. The rearrangement links TRBV10-3 to TRBJ2-3, with 10 nucleotides matching TRBD1. Germline values: CDR1 ENHRY, CDR2 SYGVKD. The V segment lost 8 bases and the J segment 5 bases; nucleotides outside the gene matches: 4. This CDR3 has 13 amino acids. The CDR3 loop is CAIRDRGVDTQYF. The CDR3 DNA sequence: TGTGCCATCCGGGACAGGGGCGTAGATACGCAGTATTTT.

The chain couples TRBV28 to TRBJ2-2; 8 positions match TRBD1. The V segment lost 4 bases and the J segment 7 bases; nucleotides outside the gene matches: 8. This CDR3 contains 15 residues. The germline V gene encodes CDR1 MDHEN and CDR2 SYDVKM. The CDR3: CASSSPGQVIGELFF. In DNA, the CDR3 is TGTGCCAGCAGTTCCCCGGGACAGGTGATCGGGGAGCTGTTTTTT. Full variable domain (rest looked up from reference TRBV28 and TRBJ2-2): DVKVTQSSRYLVKRTGEKVFLECVQDMDHENMFWYRQDPGLGLRLIYFSYDVKMKEKGDIPEGYSVSREKKERFSLILESASTNQTSMYLCASSSPGQVIGELFFGEGSRLTVL.

In its sample, this clonotype was seen many times. The V gene is TRBV6-1, the J gene TRBJ2-7; possibly TRBD2 for D (6 bases). CDR1 and CDR2 (germline): MNHNS, SASEGT. This CDR3 comprises 12 residues. V was shortened by 7 bases and J by 3 bases, with 10 bases between the two germline ends. The CDR3 loop is CASKDSGYEQYF. The CDR3, as DNA: TGTGCCAGCAAAGATAGCGGCTACGAGCAGTACTTC.

This clonotype showed up just a few times. CDR3 residues: CASSLGVDRLNTGELFF. The CDR3 bases are TGTGCCAGCAGCTTGGGGGTTGACAGGTTGAACACCGGGGAGCTGTTTTTT. This chain connects TRBV5-8 to TRBJ2-2; tentative D call: TRBD1 (6 bases). Germline CDR1 is SGHTS and CDR2 is YDEGEE. V was shortened by 0 bases and J by 1 base, with 13 bases between the two germline ends. The CDR3 runs to 17 residues.

This clonotype was found many times. The CDR3 loop reads CASSSNAEAFF. CDR3 bases: TGTGCCAGCAGCTCCAACGCTGAAGCTTTCTTT. The V gene is TRBV5-4, the J gene TRBJ1-1; D is unclear. V was pared by 3 bases and J by 6 bases, with 6 bases between. The CDR3 loop spans 11 amino acids. The germline V gene encodes CDR1 SGHNT and CDR2 YYREEE (reference sequence).